The present T cell receptor (beta chain) was sequenced within a study of cytomegalovirus exposure and HLA in healthy donors. In the study overall: The 120 validation repertoires were produced on the same platform as the roughly 700 repertoires of the first cohort. This was reported in a later analysis. Findings and caveats of the study: TCR beta chains numbering some 160 were designated cytomegalovirus-associated.

A remark on this clone: What it binds is not known.

Produced via immunoSEQ multiplex PCR; TCRdb's table is partial and in-frame only. Of roughly 80,000 clones listed, about 92% were seen once; the top ten hold 0.65% to 0.8%. The CDR3 length is 15 residues. Per the germline V gene, CDR1 is SGHNT and CDR2 is YYREEE (reference sequence). V shed 1 base and J shed 7 bases, with 12 bases lying between them. The material sequenced was PBMCs. The sequence derives from a man younger than 30 in good health and CMV-seronegative. This chain uses TRBV5-4 with TRBJ1-6; tentative D call: TRBD1 (6 bases). The CDR3 is CASSLTGNPNSPLHF. In DNA, the CDR3 is TGTGCCAGCAGCTTGACAGGGAACCCAAATTCACCCCTCCACTTT.